These T cell receptor beta chains were read from a single sample in a study of shared clonotypes between healthy human individuals. Here immunoSEQ multiplex PCR was the method, and the copy in TCRdb shows in-frame clones only, minus some. The data hold about 960,000 clones, with roughly 72% observed a single time. Sequenced: memory CD4+ T cells sorted from blood. These receptors all stem from a man between 18 and 29 years old in good health. CDR3s include the opening cysteine and the closing phenylalanine or tryptophan. D genes are given only for firm matches. Size tells how often a clone was seen (once, few, many) or the class of an expanded clone, and some rows leave it out.

>TRBV7-9|TRBJ1-6|few|-
TGTGCCAGCAGCTTTGATAATTCACCCCTCCACTTT
CASSFDNSPLHF
>TRBV4-1|TRBJ1-2|once|-
TGCGCCAGCAGCCAAGAACAAGGAGGCTACACCTTC
CASSQEQGGYTF
>TRBV21-1|TRBJ1-1|-|-
TGTGCCAGCAGCCGGTACGCTGAAGCTTTCTTT
CASSRYAEAFF
>TRBV5-6|TRBJ2-7|-|-
TGTGCCAGCAGCTACGGACGGGAAAGCTCCTACGAGCAGTACTTC
CASSYGRESSYEQYF
>TRBV4-3|TRBJ1-5|-|-
TGCGCCAGCAGCCAAGAGTGGCAGGGGACCCAGCCCCAGCATTTT
CASSQEWQGTQPQHF
>TRBV30|TRBJ2-5|-|-
TGTGCCTGGAGTGTGGGTAGAGGTGAGCAGTACTTC
CAWSVGRGEQYF
>TRBV7-9|TRBJ2-5|-|-
TGTGCCAGCAGCTCAGGACTACACAATCAAGAGACCCAGTACTTC
CASSSGLHNQETQYF
>TRBV18|TRBJ2-3|-|-
TGTGCCAGCTTCACCTTACTAGCATCAGATACGCAGTATTTT
CASFTLLASDTQYF
>TRBV10-1|TRBJ1-1|-|TRBD1
TGCGCCTGCGGGGACAGGGCCGGGAACACTGAAGCTTTCTTT
CACGDRAGNTEAFF
>TRBV19|TRBJ2-2|few|TRBD1
TGTGCCAGTAGTACTAGACAGGGTCAAGCCGGGGAGCTGTTTTTT
CASSTRQGQAGELFF
>TRBV6-6|TRBJ2-1|once|-
TGTGCCAGCAGTCCCCAGGGTTATGAGCAGTTCTTC
CASSPQGYEQFF
>TRBV19|TRBJ1-2|-|TRBD1
TGTGCCAGTAGTCCCTCGACAGGGTCGAACTATGGCTACACCTTC
CASSPSTGSNYGYTF
>TRBV19|TRBJ2-6|-|-
TGTGCCAGTAGTAAGGGGAACTCTGGGGCCAACGTCCTGACTTTC
CASSKGNSGANVLTF
>TRBV30|TRBJ1-5|-|TRBD1
TGTGCCTGGGGTGGGGACAGGAGCAATCAGCCCCAGCATTTT
CAWGGDRSNQPQHF
>TRBV5-5|TRBJ1-1|-|-
TGTGCCAGCAGCCAACAAGCCCGGGTTCGTGAAACTGAAGCTTTCTTT
CASSQQARVRETEAFF
>TRBV6-6|TRBJ2-7|-|TRBD1
TGTGCCAGCGGGGGACAGGGCGAGCAGTACTTC
CASGGQGEQYF
>TRBV28|TRBJ1-3|-|-
TGTGCCAGCAGTCCTCAAGGGGCGGGTGGAAACACCATATATTTT
CASSPQGAGGNTIYF
>TRBV19|TRBJ2-1|once|-
TGTGCCAGTAGTATAGTACCAGCGGAGTTCTCCTACAATGAGCAGTTCTTC
CASSIVPAEFSYNEQFF
>TRBV6-1|TRBJ2-7|few|-
TGTGCCAGCAGGATGACAGGCTACGAGCAGTACTTC
CASRMTGYEQYF
>TRBV5-1|TRBJ2-2|-|-
TGCGCCAGCAGCTTGTTGTCCGAGACCGGGGAGCTGTTTTTT
CASSLLSETGELFF
>TRBV5-1|TRBJ2-7|-|-
TGCGCCAGCAGCTCGCAGGGGTACTACGAGCAGTACTTC
CASSSQGYYEQYF
>TRBV19|TRBJ1-4|few|-
TGTGCCAGTAGTCCGGGCAGGGGAGTCGAAAAACTGTTTTTT
CASSPGRGVEKLFF
>TRBV30|TRBJ1-1|many|TRBD1
TGTGCCTGGGGACAGGGCGGGAACACTGAAGCTTTCTTT
CAWGQGGNTEAFF
>TRBV27|TRBJ1-4|few|TRBD1
TGTGCCAGCAGGGACAGGCCTAATGAAAAACTGTTTTTT
CASRDRPNEKLFF
>TRBV9|TRBJ2-1|-|-
TGTGCCAGCTCCCGGGCAGGTAGCTCCTACAATGAGCAGTTCTTC
CASSRAGSSYNEQFF
>TRBV2|TRBJ1-2|few|-
TGTGCCAGCAGGCCGGACGGCACTAACTATGGCTACACCTTC
CASRPDGTNYGYTF
>TRBV5-1|TRBJ2-5|few|-
TGCGCCAGCAAAGTTAGCGACTCAGAGACCCAGTACTTC
CASKVSDSETQYF
>TRBV4-1|TRBJ2-7|-|-
TGCGCCAGCAGCCGAATGGGGCTAGCCGAAATCTACGAGCAGTACTTC
CASSRMGLAEIYEQYF
>TRBV5-1|TRBJ1-5|-|TRBD1
TGCGCCAGCAGCTTGGGAGGGGGCGAAAATCAGCCCCAGCATTTT
CASSLGGGENQPQHF